This T cell receptor (beta chain) was retrieved from a study of T cells in Graves' hyperthyroidism and ophthalmopathy. The length of the CDR3 is 15 residues. The germline gives CDR1 SEHNR, CDR2 FQNEAQ (reference sequence). The V end lost 7 bases, the J end lost 2 bases, and 18 bases lay between the germline ends. RNA transcripts provided the source from which TCR beta CDR3 regions were amplified. HTBI primers drove first-round RT-PCR of the TCR CDR3. In TCRdb, the multiplex PCR reads were re-called with MiXCR into one record per CDR3 protein. The sample yields a few hundred thousand distinct CDR3 sequences, about 14% seen once. There are a few counts of this clonotype.

Specimen: blood. This sequence was found in a woman aged 40 to 50 with Graves' hyperthyroidism. V and J are TRBV7-9 and TRBJ2-7, with a weak D call TRBD1 (6 bases). CDR3 region: CASTSAQGLTYEQYF. CDR3 bases: TGTGCCAGCACCTCCGCGCAGGGGCTTACCTACGAGCAGTACTTC. Using reference TRBV7-9 and TRBJ2-7 for the parts outside the CDR3, the full variable domain is DTGVSQNPRHKITKRGQNVTFRCDPISEHNRLYWYRQTLGQGPEFLTYFQNEAQLEKSRLLSDRFSAERPKGSFSTLEIQRTEQGDSAMYLCASTSAQGLTYEQYFGPGTRLTVT.